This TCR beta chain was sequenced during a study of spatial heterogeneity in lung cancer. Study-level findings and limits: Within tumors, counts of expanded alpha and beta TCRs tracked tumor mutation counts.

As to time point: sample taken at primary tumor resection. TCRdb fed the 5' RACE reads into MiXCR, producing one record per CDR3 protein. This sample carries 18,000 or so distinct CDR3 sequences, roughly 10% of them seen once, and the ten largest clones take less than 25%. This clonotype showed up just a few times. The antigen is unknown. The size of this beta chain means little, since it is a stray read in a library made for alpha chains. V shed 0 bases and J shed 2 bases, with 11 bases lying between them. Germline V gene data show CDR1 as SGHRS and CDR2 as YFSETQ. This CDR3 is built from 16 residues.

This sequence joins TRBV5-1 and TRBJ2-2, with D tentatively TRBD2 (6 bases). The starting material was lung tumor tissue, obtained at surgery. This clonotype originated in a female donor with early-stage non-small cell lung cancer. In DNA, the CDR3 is TGCGCCAGCAGCTTGGAAGGAGGGGTAAACACCGGGGAGCTGTTTTTT. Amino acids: CASSLEGGVNTGELFF.